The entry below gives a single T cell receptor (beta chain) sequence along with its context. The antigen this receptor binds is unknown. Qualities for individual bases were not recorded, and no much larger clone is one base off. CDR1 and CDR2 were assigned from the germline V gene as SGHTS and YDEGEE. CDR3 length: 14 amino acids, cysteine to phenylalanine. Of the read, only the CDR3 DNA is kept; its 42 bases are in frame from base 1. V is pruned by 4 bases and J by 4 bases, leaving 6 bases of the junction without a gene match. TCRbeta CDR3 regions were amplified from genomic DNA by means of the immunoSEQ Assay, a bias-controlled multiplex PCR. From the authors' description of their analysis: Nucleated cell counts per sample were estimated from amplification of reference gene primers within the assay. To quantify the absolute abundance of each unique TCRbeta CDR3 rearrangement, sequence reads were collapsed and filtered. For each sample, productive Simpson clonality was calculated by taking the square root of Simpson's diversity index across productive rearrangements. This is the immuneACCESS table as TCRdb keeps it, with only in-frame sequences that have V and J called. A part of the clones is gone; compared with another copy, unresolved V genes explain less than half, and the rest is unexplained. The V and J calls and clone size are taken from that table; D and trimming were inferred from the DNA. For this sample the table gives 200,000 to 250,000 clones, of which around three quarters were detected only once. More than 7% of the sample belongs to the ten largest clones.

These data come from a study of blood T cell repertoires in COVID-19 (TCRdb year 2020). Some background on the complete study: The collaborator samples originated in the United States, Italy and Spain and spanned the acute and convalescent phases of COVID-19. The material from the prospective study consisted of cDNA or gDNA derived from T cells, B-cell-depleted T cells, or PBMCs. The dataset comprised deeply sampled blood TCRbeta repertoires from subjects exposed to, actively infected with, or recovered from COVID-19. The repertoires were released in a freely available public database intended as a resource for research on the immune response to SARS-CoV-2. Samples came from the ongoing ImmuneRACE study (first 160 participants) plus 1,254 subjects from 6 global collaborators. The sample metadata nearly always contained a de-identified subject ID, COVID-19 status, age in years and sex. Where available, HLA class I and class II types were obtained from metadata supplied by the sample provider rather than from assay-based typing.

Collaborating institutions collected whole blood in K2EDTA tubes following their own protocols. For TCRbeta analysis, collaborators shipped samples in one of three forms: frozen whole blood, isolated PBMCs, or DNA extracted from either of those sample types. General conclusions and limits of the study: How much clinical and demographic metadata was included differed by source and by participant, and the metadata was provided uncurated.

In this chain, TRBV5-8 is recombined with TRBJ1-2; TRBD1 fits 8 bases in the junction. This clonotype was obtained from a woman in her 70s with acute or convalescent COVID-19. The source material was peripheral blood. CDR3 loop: CASSAGQGPYGYTF. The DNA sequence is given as TGTGCCAGCAGCGCCGGACAGGGTCCCTATGGCTACACCTTC.